The source of this T cell receptor beta chain is a study of blood T cell repertoires in COVID-19. Study-level background: COVID-19 samples, acute and convalescent, were from the United States, Italy and Spain. T cells, B-cell-depleted T cells, or PBMCs provided the cDNA or gDNA that served as material.

As originally analysed: By means of reference gene primer amplification, nucleated cell counts were estimated. The method was immunoSEQ multiplex PCR; TCRdb's version includes in-frame clones alone and lacks a portion of them. Clonal size and the V and J genes are those of that table, whereas D and trimming came from the DNA. The table records about 250,000 clones, nearly 90% of them present only once. The TCR sequence derives from a man aged 18 to 35 with active or convalescent COVID-19. Sample: peripheral blood.

CDR3 amino acids: CASSRAPGQGSNQPQHF. DNA of the CDR3: TGTGCCAGCTCCCGAGCCCCGGGACAGGGGTCCAATCAGCCCCAGCATTTT. The gene calls are TRBV18 and TRBJ1-5; 10 nucleotides match TRBD1. There are 17 residues in the CDR3. Trimming took 6 bases from V and 3 from J; bases not matched to a gene: 11. Per germline, CDR1 KGHSH and CDR2 LQKENI.